This entry concerns a single T cell receptor (beta chain). Antigen unknown. TCRdb reanalyzed the 5' RACE reads, giving one entry per CDR3 protein sequence and no DNA. The sample features 150,000 to 200,000 distinct CDR3 sequences, with roughly 7% in its top ten. The CDR3 is made up of 12 amino acids. CDR1 is MGHDK, CDR2 SYGVNS, per germline. Each donor had 2 to 3 ml of blood drawn. This sample was taken from a study of monozygotic twins with inflammatory bowel disease. The study's findings and limits: Neither one strong signal nor one clonotype associated with IBD was supported.

The chain couples TRBV25-1 to TRBJ1-1. The sequence derives from a human donor with ulcerative colitis or Crohn's disease, or a healthy co-twin of an affected twin (not recorded which). The source material was blood. CDR3 protein: CASSGEGTEAFF.